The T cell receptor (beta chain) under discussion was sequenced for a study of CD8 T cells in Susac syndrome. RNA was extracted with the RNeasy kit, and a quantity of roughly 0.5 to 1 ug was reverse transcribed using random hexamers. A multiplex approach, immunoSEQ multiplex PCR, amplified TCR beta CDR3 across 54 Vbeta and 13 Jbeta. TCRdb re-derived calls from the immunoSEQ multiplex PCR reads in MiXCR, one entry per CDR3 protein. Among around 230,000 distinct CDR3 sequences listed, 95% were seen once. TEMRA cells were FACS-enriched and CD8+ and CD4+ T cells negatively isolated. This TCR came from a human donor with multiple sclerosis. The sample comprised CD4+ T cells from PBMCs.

The DNA of the CDR3 is TGTGCCAGCAGCTCCACGATTGAAGCTTTCTTT. Protein sequence: CASSSTIEAFF. The chain employs TRBV13 and TRBJ1-1; no firm D call. Per the germline V gene, CDR1 is PRHDT and CDR2 is FYEKMQ (reference sequence). Trimming took 4 bases from V and 7 from J, leaving 7 bases between them. The CDR3 runs to 11 residues.